These T cell receptor beta chains were read from a single sample in a study of cytomegalovirus exposure and HLA in healthy donors. Sequencing was performed with immunoSEQ multiplex PCR; in TCRdb, only in-frame clones are kept and a portion is missing. The sample consists of 110,000 to 150,000 clones, about four fifths of them appearing once. The specimen sequenced was PBMCs. These receptors were taken from a man in his forties in good health and CMV-seronegative. The CDR3 runs from the conserved cysteine through the conserved F or W. The D gene is left open where the match is weak. Size tells how often a clone was seen (once, few, many) or the class of an expanded clone, and some rows leave it out.

V gene	J gene	clone size	D gene	CDR3 protein	CDR3 DNA
TRBV6-6	TRBJ2-7	once	.	CASSQTPGVEQYF	TGTGCCAGCAGTCAAACCCCAGGGGTCGAGCAGTACTTC
TRBV9	TRBJ1-1	.	.	CASSVEVWQEDEAFF	TGTGCCAGCAGCGTAGAGGTCTGGCAGGAGGATGAAGCTTTCTTT
TRBV5-6	TRBJ2-7	once	TRBD1	CASSLPGQGNSYEQYF	TGTGCCAGCAGCTTACCGGGACAGGGGAACTCCTACGAGCAGTACTTC
TRBV6-5	TRBJ1-1	once	.	CASSYPGEDTEAFF	TGTGCCAGCAGTTACCCCGGGGAGGACACTGAAGCTTTCTTT
TRBV10-2	TRBJ1-2	.	TRBD1	CASSTGGVGYTF	TGCGCCAGCAGTACAGGGGGCGTGGGCTACACCTTC
TRBV6-5	TRBJ1-2	.	TRBD1	CASSSSHGTGVNGYTF	TGTGCCAGCAGTTCCTCTCACGGGACAGGGGTGAATGGCTACACCTTC
TRBV6-6	TRBJ1-5	.	TRBD1	CASSQDRGSNQPQHF	TGTGCCAGCAGCCAAGACAGGGGGAGCAATCAGCCCCAGCATTTT
TRBV2	TRBJ2-3	.	.	CASPKTTDTQYF	TGTGCCAGCCCGAAAACCACTGATACGCAGTATTTT
TRBV5-1	TRBJ2-5	.	.	CASSLDLAEETQYF	TGCGCCAGCAGCTTGGATCTAGCAGAGGAGACCCAGTACTTC
TRBV23-1	TRBJ1-5	.	.	CASTKQREGSQPQHF	TGCGCCAGCACCAAACAACGAGAGGGAAGTCAGCCCCAGCATTTT
TRBV23-1	TRBJ2-5	.	TRBD2	CASSHGEGRETQYF	TGCGCCAGCAGTCATGGGGAGGGCCGGGAGACCCAGTACTTC
TRBV11-2	TRBJ1-5	.	.	CASSFPGDNQPQHF	TGTGCCAGCAGCTTTCCGGGGGACAATCAGCCCCAGCATTTT
TRBV7-9	TRBJ1-4	few	.	CASSPGGDEKLFF	TGTGCCAGCAGCCCTGGGGGGGATGAAAAACTGTTTTTT
TRBV18	TRBJ2-1	.	.	CASSPSRGNNEQFF	TGTGCCAGCTCACCGTCCCGGGGAAACAATGAGCAGTTCTTC
TRBV4-1	TRBJ2-2	.	.	CASSQDRGTGELFF	TGCGCCAGCAGCCAAGATAGGGGGACCGGGGAGCTGTTTTTT
TRBV28	TRBJ2-5	.	.	CASSFLRETQYF	TGTGCCAGCAGTTTTCTGCGGGAGACCCAGTACTTC
TRBV11-2	TRBJ1-2	once	.	CASSPPGGYTF	TGTGCCAGCAGCCCTCCGGGTGGCTACACCTTC
TRBV6-1	TRBJ2-1	.	TRBD2	CASSELPTGTRRFNEQFF	TGTGCCAGCAGTGAGCTACCAACCGGGACTAGGAGGTTCAATGAGCAGTTCTTC
TRBV11-3	TRBJ1-1	.	.	CASSLVGGNTEAFF	TGTGCCAGCAGCTTAGTTGGCGGGAACACTGAAGCTTTCTTT
TRBV6-1	TRBJ1-2	.	TRBD1	CASSAGQAGYTF	TGTGCCAGCAGTGCGGGACAGGCGGGCTACACCTTC
TRBV6-5	TRBJ2-7	.	.	CASSLGGGRPTIWQYF	TGTGCCAGCAGTTTGGGGGGGGGCCGTCCTACGATTTGGCAGTACTTC
TRBV5-1	TRBJ1-6	.	.	CASSRDSYNSPLHF	TGCGCCAGCAGTCGAGACTCCTATAATTCACCCCTCCACTTT
TRBV5-5	TRBJ1-4	.	TRBD1	CASSWPTGGTNEKLFF	TGTGCCAGCAGCTGGCCGACAGGGGGAACTAATGAAAAACTGTTTTTT
TRBV30	TRBJ1-5	.	TRBD1	CAWTSRDRVLLSNQPQHF	TGTGCCTGGACCTCCCGGGACAGGGTATTATTAAGCAATCAGCCCCAGCATTTT
TRBV5-1	TRBJ2-1	.	TRBD2	CASSLEVAGAYYNEQFF	TGCGCCAGCAGCTTGGAGGTAGCGGGGGCCTACTACAATGAGCAGTTCTTC
TRBV28	TRBJ1-1	.	TRBD1	CASSLSAGGGLTEAFF	TGTGCCAGCAGTTTAAGTGCGGGAGGGGGCCTCACTGAAGCTTTCTTT
TRBV6-5	TRBJ2-7	.	TRBD1	CASSYSTGAREQYF	TGTGCCAGCAGTTACTCTACAGGGGCGCGAGAGCAGTACTTC
TRBV25-1	TRBJ1-5	.	TRBD1	CASSSTGQPNQPQHF	TGTGCCAGCAGTTCCACGGGACAGCCAAATCAGCCCCAGCATTTT
TRBV2	TRBJ2-3	.	.	CASSPMSDTQYF	TGTGCCAGCAGCCCTATGAGTGATACGCAGTATTTT
TRBV14	TRBJ1-2	few	.	CASSPLSSRGNYGYTF	TGTGCCAGCAGCCCCTTAAGCTCCAGGGGTAACTATGGCTACACCTTC
TRBV4-3	TRBJ2-6	.	.	CASRAGVSGANVLTF	TGCGCCAGCAGGGCAGGGGTATCTGGGGCCAACGTCCTGACTTTC
TRBV5-1	TRBJ1-6	.	TRBD1	CASSSAATGISMSPLHF	TGCGCCAGCAGCTCCGCCGCGACAGGGATAAGTATGTCCCCCCTCCACTTT
TRBV10-3	TRBJ2-3	.	TRBD2	CAISESGTSGGADTQYF	TGTGCCATCAGTGAGTCTGGGACTAGCGGGGGTGCAGATACGCAGTATTTT
TRBV5-5	TRBJ1-1	.	.	CASSLATTLVKTEAFF	TGTGCCAGCAGCTTGGCGACAACACTGGTTAAAACTGAAGCTTTCTTT
TRBV5-1	TRBJ2-5	.	.	CASSLNTLRETQYF	TGCGCCAGCAGCTTGAATACCCTCAGAGAGACCCAGTACTTC
TRBV15	TRBJ2-3	.	.	CATSRDLIRGTDTQYF	TGTGCCACCAGCAGAGATCTTATCAGGGGCACAGATACGCAGTATTTT
TRBV19	TRBJ1-1	few	.	CASSIREPTEAFF	TGTGCCAGTAGTATCCGGGAACCGACTGAAGCTTTCTTT